These 17 T cell receptor beta chains were sequenced from one sample in a study of blood T cell repertoires in COVID-19. Generated by immunoSEQ multiplex PCR, the TCRdb table keeps only in-frame clones and is missing some. The repertoire includes 180,000 or so clones, 75% to 90% of them detected once, and 9.5% to 12% sits in the top ten. Specimen: peripheral blood. The receptors here all came from a human donor with active or convalescent COVID-19. The donor label of this sample is uncertain.

The rearrangement joins TRBV6-1 to TRBJ1-5; D is ambiguous. The CDR3 is 15 amino acids. Per germline, CDR1 MNHNS and CDR2 SASEGT. With 1 base removed from V and 6 bases from J, the gap between germline ends came to 13 bases. As DNA, the CDR3 is TGTGCCAGCAGTGAAGGCGTCGGGGTTGTTCAGCCCCAGCATTTT. Translation gives CASSEGVGVVQPQHF.

Concerning this clone itself: A junction end diverges from the germline sequence, so it may reflect a read error. The V and J genes are TRBV7-3 and TRBJ2-1; D is perhaps TRBD2 (7 bases). The CDR3 is 13 amino acids. CDR1 and CDR2 (germline): SGHTA, FQGTGA. CDR3 in DNA: TGTGCCAGCAGCTTAAGTTCTCGGGGGGCGATGCTCTTC. Translation gives CASSLSSRGAMLF.

This clone appeared a few times. This sequence joins TRBV6-5 and TRBJ2-7; D unresolved. Trimming removed 0 bases at V and 4 bases at J, with 13 bases between. The germline V gene has CDR1 MNHEY and CDR2 SVGAGI. This CDR3 has 15 amino acids. CDR3 nucleotide sequence: TGTGCCAGCAGTTACTCGTACACAAATTCATACGAGCAGTACTTC. It specifies CASSYSYTNSYEQYF.

The chain carries TRBV28 and TRBJ1-4; 7 positions agree with TRBD1. CDR3 size: 16 residues. Trimming cost V 1 base and J 2 bases; bases outside gene matches: 4. Germline V gene lookup returns CDR1 MDHEN and CDR2 SYDVKM. The CDR3 bases are TGTGCCAGCAGTTTATATCCGGGACAGACTAATGAAAAACTGTTTTTT. The encoded protein is CASSLYPGQTNEKLFF.

V gene TRBV7-2 combines with J gene TRBJ2-3, with D maybe TRBD2 (6 bases). The CDR3 spans 17 residues. V gave up 6 bases and J gave up 0 bases, with 19 bases separating them. Germline V gives CDR1 SGHTA, CDR2 FQGNSA. CDR3 residues: CASSLRIGGASTDTQYF. DNA for the CDR3: TGTGCCAGCAGTCTTAGGATCGGGGGTGCTAGCACAGATACGCAGTATTTT.

This chain links TRBV6-5 with TRBJ2-3, with 14 nucleotides matching TRBD2. The J segment lost 9 bases and the V segment lost 9 bases, leaving 11 bases of the junction unmatched. Germline CDR1 is MNHEY and CDR2 is SVGAGI. CDR3 size: 15 residues. The CDR3 coding sequence is TGTGCCAGTCGACTAGCGGGGGGGCCAAGGGAAACGCAGTATTTT. This translates into CASRLAGGPRETQYF.

The chain employs TRBV5-1 and TRBJ2-7; D perhaps matches TRBD2 (5 bases). Germline V gene sequence: CDR1 SGHRS, CDR2 YFSETQ. This CDR3 contains 11 residues. Trimming took 5 bases from V and 4 from J, leaving 7 bases between them. The CDR3, as DNA: TGCGCCAGCAGTCCGGGGTACGAGCAGTACTTC. This sequence encodes CASSPGYEQYF.

The CDR3 DNA follows: TGTGCCAGCAGCCACCCAGACAGCCCAAATTCACCCCTCCACTTT. Translating gives CASSHPDSPNSPLHF. V gene TRBV4-2 combines with J gene TRBJ1-6; maybe TRBD1 (5 bases). The CDR3 spans 15 residues. The ends were cut back, 3 bases at V and 7 bases at J, with 13 bases in the middle. Germline CDR1 LGHNA, CDR2 YNFKEQ.

The rearrangement joins TRBV5-5 to TRBJ2-2; 9 positions agree with TRBD2. Germline values: CDR1 SGHKS, CDR2 YYEKEE (reference sequence). The trim removed 4 bases at V and 4 bases at J, leaving 8 bases unmatched. This CDR3 is 16 amino acids long. CDR3 amino acids: CASSPGLAGITGELFF. In DNA form, the CDR3 reads TGTGCCAGCAGCCCGGGGCTAGCGGGGATCACCGGGGAGCTGTTTTTT.

The CDR3 loop reads CASSIGTLNTEAFF. The CDR3 bases are TGTGCCAGTAGTATAGGGACACTGAACACTGAAGCTTTCTTT. This chain links TRBV19 with TRBJ1-1; possible D gene TRBD1, 5 bases. Trimming cost V 1 base and J 0 bases, with 6 bases left between them. Germline V lookup: CDR1 LNHDA, CDR2 SQIVND (reference sequence). This CDR3 is 14 amino acids long.

V and J are TRBV12-5 and TRBJ2-1; 7 nucleotides agree with TRBD2. The CDR3 length is 17 residues. V was clipped by 9 bases and J by 1 base; unmatched bases: 15. The V gene's germline CDR1 is LGHNT and CDR2 FRNRAP. The CDR3 here is CASKSGGTPISYNEQFF. Written as DNA, the CDR3 is TGTGCTAGCAAGTCGGGGGGAACTCCTATTTCCTACAATGAGCAGTTCTTC.

This chain links TRBV28 with TRBJ1-1; 8 bases align to TRBD1. The J segment lost 3 bases and the V segment lost 4 bases, leaving 7 bases of the junction unmatched. The V gene's germline CDR1 is MDHEN and CDR2 SYDVKM. The length of the CDR3 is 15 residues. CDR3 loop: CASSSAGGSDTEAFF. The CDR3 DNA is TGTGCCAGCAGTTCCGCAGGGGGCTCGGACACTGAAGCTTTCTTT. The variable domain in full, completed from reference TRBV28 and TRBJ1-1, reads DVKVTQSSRYLVKRTGEKVFLECVQDMDHENMFWYRQDPGLGLRLIYFSYDVKMKEKGDIPEGYSVSREKKERFSLILESASTNQTSMYLCASSSAGGSDTEAFFGQGTRLTVV.

The CDR3 reads CASSYSNRGGGYTF. The CDR3, as DNA: TGTGCCAGCAGTTACTCGAACCGCGGGGGCGGCTACACCTTC. This chain connects TRBV6-5 to TRBJ1-2, with TRBD1 as a possible D gene (6 bases). From germline, CDR1 is MNHEY and CDR2 SVGAGI. CDR3 size: 14 residues. V dropped 0 bases and J dropped 8 bases, with 13 bases sitting between them.

This clone occurred once. This rearrangement joins TRBV4-1 to TRBJ2-7; 7 nucleotides agree with TRBD2. After removal of 0 bases from V and 3 bases from J, the junction contained 5 bases not matched to a gene. CDR3 length equals 15 residues. Germline V lookup: CDR1 MGHRA, CDR2 YSYEKL. The CDR3 coding sequence is TGCGCCAGCAGCCAAGAGTGGACTAGGCACTACGAGCAGTACTTC. Amino acids: CASSQEWTRHYEQYF.

The chain employs TRBV19 and TRBJ2-5; tentative D call: TRBD1 (6 bases). CDR1 and CDR2 (germline): LNHDA, SQIVND (reference sequence). Trimming took 9 bases from V and 5 from J, leaving 13 bases between them. The CDR3 has 12 residues. CDR3 nucleotide sequence: TGTGCCAGCAGAAACAGGGAGGAGACCCAGTACTTC. Its translation is CASRNREETQYF. The full variable domain, its missing parts supplied by reference TRBV19 and TRBJ2-5, is DGGITQSPKYLFRKEGQNVTLSCEQNLNHDAMYWYRQDPGQGLRLIYYSQIVNDFQKGDIAEGYSVSREKKESFPLTVTSAQKNPTAFYLCASRNREETQYFGPGTRLLVL.

CDR3 in amino acids: CASSLDRVSYEQYF. The CDR3 region has the DNA TGTGCCAGCAGTTTGGACAGGGTCAGTTACGAGCAGTACTTC. This sequence joins TRBV27 and TRBJ2-7; 8 bases agree with TRBD1. V dropped 3 bases and J dropped 4; count of bases not matched to a gene: 5. This CDR3 comprises 14 residues. The germline CDR1 and CDR2 sequences are MNHEY and SMNVEV (reference sequence).

The chain is built from TRBV20-1 and TRBJ1-2; 7 nucleotides match TRBD1. V lost 3 bases and J lost 5; bases outside the gene matches: 9. Germline CDR1 DFQATT, CDR2 SNEGSKA (reference sequence). The CDR3 runs 14 residues. CDR3 residues: CSASPKTGAYGYTF. The CDR3 coding sequence is TGCAGTGCTAGTCCCAAAACAGGGGCTTATGGCTACACCTTC.